This entry lists 25 T cell receptor beta chains sequenced from one sample in a study of blood T cell repertoires in COVID-19. Some clones are missing from TCRdb's copy, which holds only in-frame ones; the method was immunoSEQ multiplex PCR. The sample includes 250,000 to 300,000 clones, roughly 90% of them seen just once. The sequenced material came from peripheral blood. The receptor source for this set is a woman in her forties or fifties who had recovered from COVID-19.

V usage is TRBV11-2 and J usage is TRBJ2-2; TRBD2 matches 11 bases. This CDR3 contains 15 residues. Germline trimming cut 6 bases from V and 1 base from J; bases unmatched to any gene: 1. CDR1 is SGHAT and CDR2 is FQNNGV in the germline V gene. The CDR3 here is CASRLAGGNTGELFF. The CDR3 DNA sequence: TGTGCCAGCAGGCTAGCGGGAGGGAACACCGGGGAGCTGTTTTTT.

The table lists this clone with a count of one. The J gene is TRBJ1-5, the V gene TRBV21-1; the table's D call, TRBD1, was not checked against the DNA. TRBV21-1 is a pseudogene segment. CDR3 size: 12 residues. This CDR3 is CARVGLGQPQHF. CDR3 DNA: TGTGCCAGAGTGGGGCTAGGGCAGCCCCAGCATTTT.

The rearrangement links TRBV7-3 to TRBJ1-2; 8 bases fit TRBD1. CDR1 is SGHTA and CDR2 is FQGTGA in the germline V gene. V shed 5 bases, J shed 7 bases, and the junction held 6 bases outside the gene matches. The CDR3 covers 13 residues. The CDR3 nucleotides read TGTGCCAGCAGCCCAGGACAGGGATCTGGCTACACCTTC. Amino acids: CASSPGQGSGYTF.

The chain recombines TRBV5-6 with TRBJ2-7; 8 nucleotides align to TRBD1. The CDR3 consists of 16 residues. CDR1 SGHDT and CDR2 YYEEEE come from the germline V gene. V was pared by 3 bases and J by 3 bases, with 11 bases of the junction left unmatched. The CDR3 reads CASSYPTGGKHYEQYF. The CDR3, as DNA: TGTGCCAGCAGCTACCCCACAGGGGGGAAACACTACGAGCAGTACTTC.

This clone was picked up one time. The chain links TRBV19 to TRBJ2-1, with 10 positions matching TRBD2. Germline values: CDR1 LNHDA, CDR2 SQIVND (reference sequence). CDR3 length equals 15 residues. V was pared by 5 bases and J by 7 bases, with 8 bases of the junction left unmatched. The CDR3 spells CASSLPAGGMNEQFF. The CDR3 coding sequence is TGTGCCAGTAGTCTCCCAGCGGGGGGGATGAATGAGCAGTTCTTC.

This chain uses TRBV9 with TRBJ2-5, with TRBD1 as a possible D gene (6 bases). The CDR3 has 13 amino acids. The germline gives CDR1 SGDLS, CDR2 YYNGEE. Trimming left V 2 bases short and J 4 bases short, with 9 bases between. The CDR3 sequence is CASSVLGGETQYF. In nucleotides, the CDR3 is TGTGCCAGCAGCGTCTTAGGGGGAGAGACCCAGTACTTC.

This CDR3 reads CSASRGTETQYF. CDR3 nucleotides: TGCAGTGCTAGTCGGGGAACAGAGACCCAGTACTTC. The chain joins TRBV20-1 to TRBJ2-5; D may be TRBD2 (5 bases). The CDR3 extends over 12 amino acids. Germline V CDR1 and CDR2: DFQATT, SNEGSKA (reference sequence). V shed 3 bases and J shed 4 bases, with 9 bases lying between them.

This clone has just one count. V and J are TRBV6-1 and TRBJ1-2; D uncertain. This CDR3 spans 16 amino acids. Germline values: CDR1 MNHNS, CDR2 SASEGT. Trimming removed 4 bases at V and 3 bases at J, with 18 bases between. The CDR3 region is CASSAVRSAGDYGYTF. CDR3 in DNA: TGTGCCAGCAGTGCTGTTAGATCAGCCGGAGACTATGGCTACACCTTC.

The chain employs TRBV7-8 and TRBJ2-5; a weak D match, TRBD2 (6 bases). The V and J ends lost 1 base and 2 bases respectively, with 8 bases between them. Germline V gene data show CDR1 as SGHVS and CDR2 as FQNEAQ. The CDR3 is 14 amino acids. The CDR3 DNA follows: TGTGCCAGCAGCTTAGTAAGCGGGCAAGAGACCCAGTACTTC. It specifies CASSLVSGQETQYF.

This sequence joins TRBV7-3 and TRBJ2-3; the match to TRBD2 covers 11 bases. The V segment lost 5 bases and the J segment 4 bases; nucleotides outside the gene matches: 5. In germline, CDR1 is SGHTA, CDR2 FQGTGA. The CDR3 runs to 15 residues. CDR3 coding DNA: TGTGCCAGCAGCCCCTTAGCGGGGGGGCCAGATACGCAGTATTTT. This sequence encodes CASSPLAGGPDTQYF.

V is TRBV24-1 and J is TRBJ1-2; a weak D match, TRBD1 (5 bases). This CDR3 spans 17 amino acids. Trimming took off 4 bases at V and 2 bases at J, with 19 bases between the two ends. The V gene's germline CDR1 is KGHDR and CDR2 SFDVKD. CDR3 sequence: CATSDRTLGEGNYGYTF. CDR3 DNA: TGTGCCACCAGTGACCGAACTCTAGGGGAGGGGAACTATGGCTACACCTTC.

The V gene is TRBV10-3, the J gene TRBJ2-7; the match to TRBD2 covers 7 bases. Germline V CDR1 and CDR2: ENHRY, SYGVKD. The CDR3 extends over 14 amino acids. Trimming took 8 bases from V and 3 from J; bases not matched to a gene: 10. CDR3 nucleotides: TGTGCCATCGGGGCGGGAGCGGCCAACTACGAGCAGTACTTC. Amino acids: CAIGAGAANYEQYF.

This chain links TRBV15 with TRBJ1-2, with TRBD1 as a possible D gene (6 bases). The CDR3 sequence is 14 residues long. The ends were cut back, 4 bases at V and 6 bases at J, with 15 bases in the middle. Germline loops: CDR1 LNHNV, CDR2 YYDKDF (reference sequence). CDR3 DNA sequence: TGTGCCACCAGCACGCGTCTACAGGGCCATGGCTACACCTTC. Translated: CATSTRLQGHGYTF.

J is TRBJ1-6 and V is TRBV5-8; the D gene is possibly TRBD1 (6 bases). The CDR3 totals 16 residues. The germline V gene encodes CDR1 SGHTS and CDR2 YDEGEE. V gave up 1 base and J gave up 13 bases, with 21 bases separating them. CDR3 DNA sequence: TGTGCCAGCAGCTTGTATGGGGGGGCGCTTAACCCTCCCCTCCACTTT. Encoded protein: CASSLYGGALNPPLHF.

V is TRBV5-4 and J is TRBJ1-5; a weak D match, TRBD1 (5 bases). This CDR3 is 15 amino acids long. In germline, CDR1 is SGHNT, CDR2 YYREEE (reference sequence). The germline V and J ends were trimmed by 0 bases and 7 bases, with 14 bases remaining between them. The CDR3 loop is CASSLGGEHGQPQHF. As DNA, the CDR3 is TGTGCCAGCAGCTTGGGGGGGGAGCATGGACAGCCCCAGCATTTT.

This rearrangement joins TRBV30 to TRBJ1-6, with D hard to call. From germline, CDR1 is GTSNPN and CDR2 SVGIG (reference sequence). The V end was cut by 4 bases, the J end by 9 bases, with 22 bases between. The CDR3 has 16 residues. CDR3 residues: CAWKYRAWRGSSPLHF. CDR3 nucleotide sequence: TGTGCCTGGAAGTATAGAGCCTGGCGTGGGAGTTCACCCCTCCACTTT.

The V gene is TRBV18, the J gene TRBJ2-1, with a tentative D call TRBD2 (6 bases). The CDR3 covers 15 residues. Per germline, CDR1 KGHSH and CDR2 LQKENI. V was shortened by 6 bases and J by 0 bases, with 12 bases between the two germline ends. The CDR3: CASSYSGRSYNEQFF. The CDR3 DNA follows: TGTGCCAGCTCTTACAGCGGGCGCTCCTACAATGAGCAGTTCTTC.

This clone is a singleton in its sample. J is TRBJ2-1 and V is TRBV18; 8 bases match TRBD1. From germline, CDR1 is KGHSH and CDR2 LQKENI. V dropped 3 bases and J dropped 2; count of bases not matched to a gene: 6. The CDR3 is 16 residues long. The CDR3 loop is CASSPRQGNPYNEQFF. In nucleotides, the CDR3 is TGTGCCAGCTCACCGCGACAGGGGAATCCCTACAATGAGCAGTTCTTC.

The chain joins TRBV18 to TRBJ2-5, with a possible D match to TRBD2 (5 bases). Trimming left V 2 bases short and J 5 bases short, with 21 bases between. The germline V gene has CDR1 KGHSH and CDR2 LQKENI. CDR3 length: 17 amino acids. CDR3 protein: CASSPYLDSVGGETQYF. The CDR3 nucleotides read TGTGCCAGCTCACCATATCTTGATTCAGTCGGCGGGGAGACCCAGTACTTC. Full variable domain (rest looked up from reference TRBV18 and TRBJ2-5): NAGVMQNPRHLVRRRGQEARLRCSPMKGHSHVYWYRQLPEEGLKFMVYLQKENIIDESGMPKERFSAEFPKEGPSILRIQQVVRGDSAAYFCASSPYLDSVGGETQYFGPGTRLLVL.

The chain is built from TRBV9 and TRBJ1-2; D gene unclear. This CDR3 is 15 amino acids long. The V gene's germline CDR1 is SGDLS and CDR2 YYNGEE. Trimming shortened V by 0 bases and J by 0 bases, and 9 bases separated the two germline ends. Written as DNA, the CDR3 is TGTGCCAGCAGCGTAGCGCGGGCTCCTAACTATGGCTACACCTTC. Its translation is CASSVARAPNYGYTF.

The chain employs TRBV4-3 and TRBJ1-4; possibly TRBD1 for D (6 bases). The CDR3 has 13 amino acids. The V end lost 2 bases, the J end lost 10 bases, and 11 bases lay between the germline ends. Germline assignment: CDR1 LGHNA and CDR2 YSLEER. CDR3 nucleotides: TGCGCCAGCAGCCAACCGGGACATCCAAAACTGTTTTTT. As protein: CASSQPGHPKLFF.

The genes are TRBV4-2 and TRBJ2-7; 8 bases line up with TRBD1. The CDR3 extends over 16 amino acids. J gave up 1 base and V 1 base, and 6 bases lay outside the gene matches. Germline CDR1 LGHNA, CDR2 YNFKEQ. The CDR3 region has the DNA TGTGCCAGCAGCCAAGTTCCGGGACAGGAATCCTACGAGCAGTACTTC. It is translated as CASSQVPGQESYEQYF.

CDR3 protein: CASSPFRVPKAFF. The DNA of the CDR3 is TGTGCCAGCAGCCCCTTCCGGGTACCTAAAGCTTTCTTT. V usage is TRBV7-2 and J usage is TRBJ1-1; D is undetermined. The germline gives CDR1 SGHTA, CDR2 FQGNSA. V lost 5 bases, J lost 9 bases, and 16 bases lay in between. The CDR3 extends over 13 amino acids.

V and J are TRBV5-1 and TRBJ1-1, with 8 nucleotides matching TRBD1. Unmatched junction bases numbered 6, after V lost 4 bases and J lost 1 base. The CDR3 runs 15 residues. Germline CDR1 reads SGHRS; CDR2 reads YFSETQ. CDR3: CASSLTGTGNTEAFF. Written as DNA, the CDR3 is TGCGCCAGCAGCCTGACCGGGACAGGGAACACTGAAGCTTTCTTT. Full variable domain (remainder filled in from reference TRBV5-1 and TRBJ1-1): KAGVTQTPRYLIKTRGQQVTLSCSPISGHRSVSWYQQTPGQGLQFLFEYFSETQRNKGNFPGRFSGRQFSNSRSEMNVSTLELGDSALYLCASSLTGTGNTEAFFGQGTRLTVV.

Points on this clone: Other DNA sequences in this specimen translate into the identical CDR3. This chain connects TRBV19 to TRBJ1-1; D not resolved. The CDR3 has 13 amino acids. Trimming removed 7 bases at V and 1 base at J, with 10 bases between. Germline CDR1 is LNHDA and CDR2 is SQIVND (reference sequence). DNA for the CDR3: TGTGCCAGTACGAGGGCGGGGAACACTGAAGCTTTCTTT. Encoded protein: CASTRAGNTEAFF.